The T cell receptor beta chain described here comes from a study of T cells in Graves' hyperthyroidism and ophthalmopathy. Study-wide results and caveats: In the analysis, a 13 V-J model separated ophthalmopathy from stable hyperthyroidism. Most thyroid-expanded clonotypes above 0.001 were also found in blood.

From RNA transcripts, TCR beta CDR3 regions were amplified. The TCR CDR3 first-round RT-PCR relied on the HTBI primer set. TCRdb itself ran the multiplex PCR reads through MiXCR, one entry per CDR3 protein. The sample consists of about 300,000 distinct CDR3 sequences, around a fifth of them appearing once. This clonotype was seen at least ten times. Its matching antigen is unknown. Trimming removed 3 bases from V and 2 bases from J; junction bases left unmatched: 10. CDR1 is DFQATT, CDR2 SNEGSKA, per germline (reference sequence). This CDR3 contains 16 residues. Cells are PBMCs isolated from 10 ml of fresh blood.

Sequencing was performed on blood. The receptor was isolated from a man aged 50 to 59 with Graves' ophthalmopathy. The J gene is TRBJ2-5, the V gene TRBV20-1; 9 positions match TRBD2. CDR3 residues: CSASQPSGRLQETQYF. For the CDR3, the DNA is TGCAGTGCTAGCCAACCCAGCGGGAGGCTTCAAGAGACCCAGTACTTC.